This T cell receptor (beta chain) originates from a study of OX40 agonist ivuxolimab in advanced cancers. Here immunoSEQ multiplex PCR was the method, and the copy in TCRdb shows in-frame clones only, minus some. The table lists around 80,000 clones, about 90% of them singletons. Study-wide points: Dosing at 0.1 to 3.0 mg/kg was accompanied by clonal expansion of CD4+ and CD8+ blood T cells by week 6.

The CDR3 loop spans 16 amino acids. J lost 1 base, V lost 2 bases, and 6 bases had no gene match. CDR1 SGHTA and CDR2 FQGNSA come from the germline V gene. Turning to this clone: Its antigen is not known.

The chain combines TRBV7-2 with TRBJ2-7, with 9 nucleotides matching TRBD2. The receptor comes from an adult with an advanced solid tumor such as melanoma, head and neck, liver or kidney cancer. Sample: CD4+ or CD8+ T cells sorted from blood, taken in a trial of the OX40 agonist ivuxolimab. CDR3 amino acids: CASSLSHSGGSYEQYF. As DNA, the CDR3 is TGTGCCAGCAGCTTATCCCATAGCGGGGGATCCTACGAGCAGTACTTC. Together with reference TRBV7-2 and TRBJ2-7, the CDR3 gives the full variable domain: GAGVSQSPSNKVTEKGKDVELRCDPISGHTALYWYRQSLGQGLEFLIYFQGNSAPDKSGLPSDRFSAERTGGSVSTLTIQRTQQEDSAVYLCASSLSHSGGSYEQYFGPGTRLTVT.